This TCR beta chain is from a study of blood T cell repertoires in COVID-19. On the study more broadly: Italy, Spain and the United States were the sources of the convalescent and acute COVID-19 samples. PBMCs, B-cell-depleted T cells, or T cells were the source of the cDNA or gDNA that made up the material.

Source study methods: Scientists estimated how many nucleated cells there were by amplifying reference gene primers. Sequencing used immunoSEQ multiplex PCR; TCRdb keeps in-frame clones, though not all of them. D and trimming come from the DNA, and the V and J calls and clone size come from that table. The sample records approximately 120,000 clones, approximately 85% being singletons. The CDR3 is 16 amino acids. Trimming pared 1 base from V and 3 bases from J, leaving 15 bases between. Germline values: CDR1 SEHNR, CDR2 FQNEAQ (reference sequence). Source material: peripheral blood. The TCR was taken from a man older than 75 with active or convalescent COVID-19. This rearrangement joins TRBV7-9 to TRBJ1-1; possible D gene TRBD1, 5 bases. CDR3 nucleotide sequence: TGTGCCAGCAGCTTAGATGGGGGGAGGAGAGACACTGAAGCTTTCTTT. Protein: CASSLDGGRRDTEAFF.